One sample yielded the 6 T cell receptor beta chains listed below, sequenced in a study of T cell changes during pregnancy in multiple sclerosis. The data were produced by immunoSEQ multiplex PCR, yet TCRdb's version contains in-frame clones alone and is incomplete. This sample has tens of thousands of clones, with 93% found just once. The specimen was peripheral blood, collected after pregnancy. The source is a female donor with multiple sclerosis, enrolled in a pregnancy study.

The rearrangement joins TRBV10-3 to TRBJ2-5, with 8 positions matching TRBD1. CDR1 is ENHRY, CDR2 SYGVKD, per germline. J was trimmed by 1 base and V by 4 bases; bases with no gene match: 2. The CDR3 loop spans 14 amino acids. CDR3 residues: CAISADRGQETQYF. CDR3 DNA: TGTGCCATCAGTGCTGACAGGGGCCAAGAGACCCAGTACTTC.

The chain employs TRBV11-2 and TRBJ2-1; 7 nucleotides agree with TRBD2. This CDR3 has 16 residues. In germline, CDR1 is SGHAT, CDR2 FQNNGV. The ends lost 6 bases at V and 3 bases at J; junction bases unmatched: 11. This CDR3 reads CASSPSNGGVYNEQFF. Written as DNA, the CDR3 is TGTGCCAGCAGTCCTAGTAATGGGGGGGTCTACAATGAGCAGTTCTTC.

This chain links TRBV5-4 with TRBJ1-2, with D possibly being TRBD1 (6 bases). The CDR3 covers 13 residues. Trimming took off 4 bases at V and 2 bases at J, with 9 bases between the two ends. Germline V gene lookup returns CDR1 SGHNT and CDR2 YYREEE (reference sequence). This chain's CDR3 is CASSPGQNYGYTF. The CDR3 DNA follows: TGTGCCAGCAGCCCAGGACAGAACTATGGCTACACCTTC.

V usage is TRBV29-1 and J usage is TRBJ2-1, with D tentatively TRBD1 (5 bases). Germline V CDR1 and CDR2: SQVTM, ANQGSEA. The CDR3 extends over 14 amino acids. Trimming pared 1 base from V and 8 bases from J, leaving 15 bases between. In nucleotides, the CDR3 is TGCAGCGTTGAAGTGTGGCAGGGAAAGGATGAGCAGTTCTTC. The encoded protein is CSVEVWQGKDEQFF.

The chain combines TRBV4-1 with TRBJ2-3; 7 bases map to TRBD2. The V and J ends lost 8 bases and 0 bases, in that order; junction bases with no gene match: 11. This CDR3 comprises 16 residues. Germline V gene lookup returns CDR1 MGHRA and CDR2 YSYEKL. Here the CDR3 DNA reads TGCGCCAGCCTTCCGAGGGTTAGCGGGAGCACAGATACGCAGTATTTT. Its translation is CASLPRVSGSTDTQYF.

The rearrangement links TRBV6-1 to TRBJ2-1; 9 bases align to TRBD2. The CDR3 is made up of 17 amino acids. From germline, CDR1 is MNHNS and CDR2 SASEGT. After removal of 3 bases from V and 5 bases from J, the junction contained 11 bases not matched to a gene. This chain's CDR3 is CASSDQFSGRSDNEQFF. The CDR3 region has the DNA TGTGCCAGCAGTGACCAATTTAGCGGGAGATCCGACAATGAGCAGTTCTTC.